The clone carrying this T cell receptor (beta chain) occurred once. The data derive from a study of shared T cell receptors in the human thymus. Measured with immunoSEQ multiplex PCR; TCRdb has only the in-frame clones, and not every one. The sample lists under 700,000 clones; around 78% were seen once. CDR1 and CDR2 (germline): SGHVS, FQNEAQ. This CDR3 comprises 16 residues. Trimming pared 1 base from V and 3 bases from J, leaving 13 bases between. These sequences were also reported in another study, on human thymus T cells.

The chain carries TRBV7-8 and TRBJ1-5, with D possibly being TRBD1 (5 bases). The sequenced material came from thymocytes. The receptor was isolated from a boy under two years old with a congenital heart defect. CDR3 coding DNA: TGTGCCAGCAGCTTAGTAGCAGGGAAGCTCAATCAGCCCCAGCATTTT. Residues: CASSLVAGKLNQPQHF.